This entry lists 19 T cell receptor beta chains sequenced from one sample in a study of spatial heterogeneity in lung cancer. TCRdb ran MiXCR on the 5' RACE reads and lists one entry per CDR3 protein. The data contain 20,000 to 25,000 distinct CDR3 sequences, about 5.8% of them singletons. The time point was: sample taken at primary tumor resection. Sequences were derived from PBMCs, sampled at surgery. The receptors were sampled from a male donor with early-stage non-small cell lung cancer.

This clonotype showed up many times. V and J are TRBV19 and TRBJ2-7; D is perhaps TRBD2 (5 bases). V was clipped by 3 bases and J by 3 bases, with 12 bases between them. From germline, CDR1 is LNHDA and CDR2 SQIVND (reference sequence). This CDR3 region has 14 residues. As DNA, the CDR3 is TGTGCCAGTAGTATCGCACAGCGGAGCTACGAGCAGTACTTC. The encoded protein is CASSIAQRSYEQYF.

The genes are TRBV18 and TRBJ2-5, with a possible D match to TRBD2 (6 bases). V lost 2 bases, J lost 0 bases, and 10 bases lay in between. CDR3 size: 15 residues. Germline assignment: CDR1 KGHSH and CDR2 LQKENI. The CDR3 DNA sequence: TGTGCCAGCTCACCATCCCGGGGGTACCAAGAGACCCAGTACTTC. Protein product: CASSPSRGYQETQYF.

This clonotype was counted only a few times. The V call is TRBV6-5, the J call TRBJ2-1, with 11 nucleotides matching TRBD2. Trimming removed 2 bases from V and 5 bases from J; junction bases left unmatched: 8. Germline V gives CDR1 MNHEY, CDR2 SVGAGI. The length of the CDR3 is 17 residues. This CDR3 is CASSYLRGTSGNNEQFF. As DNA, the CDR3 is TGTGCCAGCAGTTACCTCAGAGGGACTAGCGGAAACAATGAGCAGTTCTTC.

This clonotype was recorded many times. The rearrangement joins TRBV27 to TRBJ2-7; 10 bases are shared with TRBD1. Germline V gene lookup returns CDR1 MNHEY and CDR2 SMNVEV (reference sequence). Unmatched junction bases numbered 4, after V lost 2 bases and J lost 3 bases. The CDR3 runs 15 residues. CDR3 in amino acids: CASSLRDRGLYEQYF. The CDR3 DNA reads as TGTGCCAGCAGTTTAAGGGACAGGGGACTCTACGAGCAGTACTTC.

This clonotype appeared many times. The CDR3 region has the DNA TGTGCCAGCAGCCATCAGGTGGGGGGGCATAGGACAGATACGCAGTATTTT. Translating gives CASSHQVGGHRTDTQYF. This chain connects TRBV3-1 to TRBJ2-3; TRBD2 is a possible D gene (7 bases). The germline CDR1 and CDR2 sequences are LGHDT and YNNKEL (reference sequence). The V gene lost 3 bases and the J gene lost 3 bases, with 19 bases spanning the gap. The CDR3 runs to 17 residues.

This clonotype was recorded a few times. CDR3 in DNA: TGTGCCAGCAATTCGAAAGACAGGGGACACTATGGCTACACCTTC. It specifies CASNSKDRGHYGYTF. The chain combines TRBV2 with TRBJ1-2; TRBD1 matches at 8 bases. The CDR3 has 15 residues. V lost 7 bases, J lost 3 bases, and 10 bases stayed unmatched. Germline-derived CDR1 and CDR2 are SNHLY and FYNNEI.

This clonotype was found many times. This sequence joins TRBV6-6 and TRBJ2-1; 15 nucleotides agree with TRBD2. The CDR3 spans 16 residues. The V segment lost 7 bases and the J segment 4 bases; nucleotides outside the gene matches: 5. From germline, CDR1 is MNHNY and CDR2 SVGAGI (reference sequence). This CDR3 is CASKPGTSGRYNEQFF. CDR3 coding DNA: TGTGCCAGCAAGCCCGGGACTAGCGGGAGGTACAATGAGCAGTTCTTC.

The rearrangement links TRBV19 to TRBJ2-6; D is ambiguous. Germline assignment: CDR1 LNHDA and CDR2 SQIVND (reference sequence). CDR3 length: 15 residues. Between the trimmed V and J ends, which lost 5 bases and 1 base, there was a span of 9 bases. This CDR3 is CASSPTDSGANVLTF. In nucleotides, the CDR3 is TGTGCCAGTAGTCCGACCGATTCTGGGGCCAACGTCCTGACTTTC.

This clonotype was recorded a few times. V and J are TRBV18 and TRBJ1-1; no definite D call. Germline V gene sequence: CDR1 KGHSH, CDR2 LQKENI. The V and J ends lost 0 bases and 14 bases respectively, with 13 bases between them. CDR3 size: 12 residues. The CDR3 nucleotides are TGTGCCAGCTCACCACCGGAATTCGTCGTCTTCTTT. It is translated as CASSPPEFVVFF.

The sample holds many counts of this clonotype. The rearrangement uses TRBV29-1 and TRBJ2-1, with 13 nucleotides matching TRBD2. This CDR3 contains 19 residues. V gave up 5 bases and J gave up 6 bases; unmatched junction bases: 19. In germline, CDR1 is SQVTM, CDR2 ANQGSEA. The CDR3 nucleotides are TGCAGCGTTTCAAGTTTCCCCTCCGGACTAGCGGGAGTCATCAATGAGCAGTTCTTC. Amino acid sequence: CSVSSFPSGLAGVINEQFF.

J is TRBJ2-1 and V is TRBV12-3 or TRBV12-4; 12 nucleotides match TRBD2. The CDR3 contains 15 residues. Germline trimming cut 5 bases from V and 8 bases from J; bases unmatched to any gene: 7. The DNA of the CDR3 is TGTGCCAGCAGTCCCTGGACTAGCGGGGTTGATGAGCAGTTCTTC. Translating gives CASSPWTSGVDEQFF.

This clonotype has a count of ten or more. The CDR3 region has the DNA TGTGCCAGCAGTTACTCAAGGGCAGGGGAAGGTACGCAGTATTTT. It encodes CASSYSRAGEGTQYF. This rearrangement joins TRBV6-5 to TRBJ2-3; possible D gene TRBD1, 6 bases. Germline lookup yields CDR1 MNHEY and CDR2 SVGAGI. The V gene lost 0 bases and the J gene lost 8 bases, with 15 bases spanning the gap. The CDR3 has 15 amino acids.

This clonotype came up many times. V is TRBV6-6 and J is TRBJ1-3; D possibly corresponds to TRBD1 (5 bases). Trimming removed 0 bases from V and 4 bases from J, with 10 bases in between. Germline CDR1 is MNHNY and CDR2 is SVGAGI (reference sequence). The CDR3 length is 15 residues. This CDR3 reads CASSYSKGAGNTIYF. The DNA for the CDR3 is TGTGCCAGCAGTTACTCGAAAGGGGCCGGAAACACCATATATTTT.

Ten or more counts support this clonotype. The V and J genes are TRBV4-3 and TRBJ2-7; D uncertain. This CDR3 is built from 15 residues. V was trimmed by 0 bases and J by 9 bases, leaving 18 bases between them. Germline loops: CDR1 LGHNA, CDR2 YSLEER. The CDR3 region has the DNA TGCGCCAGCAGCCAAGAAGAAGGTCCCCATAGAGGGCAGTACTTC. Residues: CASSQEEGPHRGQYF.

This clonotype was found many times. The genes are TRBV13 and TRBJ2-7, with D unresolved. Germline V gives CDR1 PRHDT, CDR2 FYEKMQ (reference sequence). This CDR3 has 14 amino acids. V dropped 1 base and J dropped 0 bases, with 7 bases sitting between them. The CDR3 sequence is CASSLVRASYEQYF. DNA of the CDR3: TGTGCCAGCAGCTTAGTCCGGGCCTCCTACGAGCAGTACTTC.

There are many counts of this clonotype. The CDR3 loop is CASSRWREDRDEQFF. The CDR3 region has the DNA TGTGCCAGCAGTCGGTGGCGGGAGGACCGGGATGAGCAGTTCTTC. This sequence joins TRBV28 and TRBJ2-1; TRBD2 matches 8 bases. The CDR3 spans 15 residues. Trimming cost V 5 bases and J 8 bases; bases outside gene matches: 11. Germline V gene lookup returns CDR1 MDHEN and CDR2 SYDVKM.

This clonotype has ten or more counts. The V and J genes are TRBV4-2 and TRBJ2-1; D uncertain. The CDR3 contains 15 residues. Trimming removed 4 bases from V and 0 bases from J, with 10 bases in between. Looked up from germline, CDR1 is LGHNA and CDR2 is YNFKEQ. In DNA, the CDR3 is TGTGCCAGCAGCCCGCGTGTTAGCTCCTACAATGAGCAGTTCTTC. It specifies CASSPRVSSYNEQFF.

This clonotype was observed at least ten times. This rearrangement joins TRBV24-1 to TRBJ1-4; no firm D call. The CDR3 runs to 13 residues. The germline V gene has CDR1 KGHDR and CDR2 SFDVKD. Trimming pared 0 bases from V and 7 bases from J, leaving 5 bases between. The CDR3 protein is CATSDLIGEKLFF. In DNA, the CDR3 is TGTGCCACCAGTGATTTGATCGGTGAAAAACTGTTTTTT.

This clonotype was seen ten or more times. The CDR3 DNA sequence: TGTGCCAGCAGCCTGGGGATGGGGCAGCCCCAGCATTTT. Residues: CASSLGMGQPQHF. The chain links TRBV5-6 to TRBJ1-5, with D unresolved. V dropped 4 bases and J dropped 7 bases, with 12 bases sitting between them. The germline gives CDR1 SGHDT, CDR2 YYEEEE. CDR3 length equals 13 residues.